This T cell receptor (beta chain) is drawn from a study of identical twins. Whole-study results and caveats: It was cross-sectional statistical analysis, not following the same donors, that the conclusions relied on. Carriage of fewer insertions was seen in abundant cord blood beta clonotypes, whereas memory repertoires showed none.

With 3 bases removed from V and 4 bases from J, the gap between germline ends came to 10 bases. Germline CDR1 KGHSH, CDR2 LQKENI. The CDR3 loop spans 13 amino acids. All donors were healthy, and all were Caucasian. One entry per CDR3 protein, called by TCRdb with MiXCR from the 5' RACE reads. Of some 590,000 distinct CDR3 sequences in the sample, 9.5% to 10% were seen once. Only a few counts were recorded for this clonotype. Its antigen remains unknown. These data are also associated with another study on yellow fever vaccine responses in identical twins.

This rearrangement joins TRBV18 to TRBJ2-7; D is possibly TRBD1 (6 bases). The source is a woman aged 18-29 years in good health. The specimen was PBMCs. DNA for the CDR3: TGTGCCAGCTCACCTGAGAGGGGGTACGAGCAGTACTTC. Protein product: CASSPERGYEQYF.